This TCR beta chain was found in a study of T cells in Graves' hyperthyroidism and ophthalmopathy. Study at large: Peripheral blood samples were taken at initial diagnosis, prior to any treatment.

PBMCs came from more than 9.5 ml fresh peripheral blood. The CDR3 sequence is 12 residues long. Germline V gives CDR1 SQVTM, CDR2 ANQGSEA. V trimming: 7 bases; J trimming: 4 bases; junction bases outside the gene matches: 5. TCR beta CDR3 regions were amplified from RNA. TCR CDR3 regions were first amplified by RT-PCR with HTBI primers. TCRdb independently ran MiXCR on the multiplex PCR reads; one entry per CDR3 protein. Found here are 660,000 or so distinct CDR3 sequences, around 21% of them singletons; the top ten hold under 35%. The study, taken as a whole, reports: Blood also contained most expanded thyroid clonotypes above 0.001. Ophthalmopathy could be told apart from stable hyperthyroidism with a 13 V-J model.

Concerning this clonotype: Its antigen is unknown.

Material for sequencing was blood. This clonotype was obtained from a man in his thirties or forties with Graves' ophthalmopathy. V is TRBV29-1 and J is TRBJ1-2, with 8 nucleotides matching TRBD1. The CDR3 DNA is TGCAGCGCCTCAGGGGGCCGCTATGGCTACACCTTC. Translation: CSASGGRYGYTF.